These T cell receptor beta chains were read from a single sample in a study of beta chain features in type 1 diabetes. The table came from immunoSEQ multiplex PCR; TCRdb's copy has only in-frame clones and leaves some out. The data hold approximately 400,000 clones, with more than 13% observed a single time. Sample: naive CD4+ T cells from blood. The receptor set was obtained from a woman between 18 and 29 years old in good health. Each CDR3 is given with its conserved first and last residue. A D gene is named only where the DNA matches it firmly. Clone size is given for some rows only: seen once, a few or many times, or a class if the clone is expanded.

D gene	clone size	J gene	V gene	CDR3 DNA	CDR3 protein
-	-	TRBJ2-1	TRBV7-9	TGTGCCAGCAGACAGTCCGGGACTCCCGAGGAGCAGTTCTTC	CASRQSGTPEEQFF
-	-	TRBJ1-2	TRBV6-5	TGTGCCAGCAGTTATCGACAGGCGTACTATGGCTACACCTTC	CASSYRQAYYGYTF
-	few	TRBJ2-1	TRBV28	TGTGCCAGCAGTTTACCGTCGGAGCAGTTCTTC	CASSLPSEQFF
TRBD1	-	TRBJ1-5	TRBV29-1	TGCAGCGCGAGACAGGGAAATCAGCCCCAGCATTTT	CSARQGNQPQHF
-	few	TRBJ1-2	TRBV20-1	TGCAGTGCTAGGCAGGGTGGTGGCTACACCTTC	CSARQGGGYTF
-	-	TRBJ1-1	TRBV2	TGTGCCAGCACACTCAGGGGAGCCATGAACACTGAAGCTTTCTTT	CASTLRGAMNTEAFF
-	-	TRBJ2-7	TRBV6-6	TGTGCCAGCAGTTATCCCGGACATCCCTACGAGCAGTACTTC	CASSYPGHPYEQYF
-	-	TRBJ2-1	TRBV2	TGTGCCAGCAGTGAAGAGAGCAGGGGCTATGAGCAGTTCTTC	CASSEESRGYEQFF
-	-	TRBJ2-1	TRBV10-3	TGTGCCATAAGGCCACCCGGGAAGACCTACAATGAGCAGTTCTTC	CAIRPPGKTYNEQFF
-	-	TRBJ2-6	TRBV6-5	TGTGCCAGCAGCCTCCAGGGGAGTGGGGCCAACGTCCTGACTTTC	CASSLQGSGANVLTF
-	-	TRBJ1-1	TRBV4-1	TGCGCCAGCAGCCAAGTGGAGCCTTTTAACACTGAAGCTTTCTTT	CASSQVEPFNTEAFF
-	once	TRBJ1-1	TRBV23-1	TGCGCCAGCAGAACTTTCCAGGGAAAAAACACTGAAGCTTTCTTT	CASRTFQGKNTEAFF
-	-	TRBJ2-7	TRBV27	TGTGCCAGCAGTCTAACGTCCCTGACGAGGAACGAGCAGTACTTC	CASSLTSLTRNEQYF
TRBD2	-	TRBJ2-1	TRBV7-2	TGTGCCAGCAGCTTAGGGACTAGCGGGAGTAATGAGCAGTTCTTC	CASSLGTSGSNEQFF
-	few	TRBJ2-7	TRBV30	TGTGCCTGGAGCGGGGGGCAGCCTTACGAGCAGTACTTC	CAWSGGQPYEQYF
TRBD2	few	TRBJ2-1	TRBV27	TGTGCCAGCAGTTCTACCGGGACTAGCGGGAGGGGCAATGAGCAGTTCTTC	CASSSTGTSGRGNEQFF
TRBD1	-	TRBJ2-7	TRBV2	TGTGCCAGCGGACCGGGACAGACCTACGAGCAGTACTTC	CASGPGQTYEQYF
TRBD1	few	TRBJ2-2	TRBV27	TGTGCCAGCAGTTTAGTACAGGGGGGCACCGGGGAGCTGTTTTTT	CASSLVQGGTGELFF
TRBD1	few	TRBJ2-7	TRBV7-2	TGTGCCAGCAGCTTCCGGGACAGCTCCTACGAGCAGTACTTC	CASSFRDSSYEQYF
-	-	TRBJ2-7	TRBV18	TGTGCCAGCGGGGAGGGGGTCCGCTACGAGCAGTACTTC	CASGEGVRYEQYF
-	-	TRBJ2-1	TRBV5-1	TGCGCCAGCAGCTCCCGGGACTCCCAAGGGAATGAGCAGTTCTTC	CASSSRDSQGNEQFF
-	-	TRBJ1-5	TRBV11-2	TGTGCCAGCAGCTTAAGTAGGGGCGGCAATCAGCCCCAGCATTTT	CASSLSRGGNQPQHF
-	-	TRBJ1-4	TRBV29-1	TGCAGCGTCGCCAGTATCGATGAAAAACTGTTTTTT	CSVASIDEKLFF
TRBD2	few	TRBJ2-7	TRBV5-1	TGCGCCAGCAGCCCATTAGCGGGAGGCGGCTACGAGCAGTACTTC	CASSPLAGGGYEQYF
TRBD1	few	TRBJ1-5	TRBV18	TGTGCCAGCTCACCCGACAGGGATGTTCAGCCCCAGCATTTT	CASSPDRDVQPQHF
TRBD1	-	TRBJ1-2	TRBV5-6	TGTGCCAGCAGCCGTAACAGGGGGCTATACTATGGCTACACCTTC	CASSRNRGLYYGYTF
-	few	TRBJ2-1	TRBV15	TGTGCCACCAGCAGAGATATATCCCTAAATGAGCAGTTCTTC	CATSRDISLNEQFF
-	-	TRBJ1-1	TRBV7-2	TGTGCCAGCAGCTTAGTTCGACAGATGAACACTGAAGCTTTCTTT	CASSLVRQMNTEAFF
-	-	TRBJ1-2	TRBV9	TGTGCCAGCAGCATCCCGCCCGGGGTTGGCTACACCTTC	CASSIPPGVGYTF
-	-	TRBJ1-1	TRBV5-1	TGCGCCAGCAGCTCGGGACAAACGACTGAAGCTTTCTTT	CASSSGQTTEAFF
TRBD1	-	TRBJ2-1	TRBV7-2	TGTGCCAGCAGCACGGCGTGGGACAGGGGGGGTCGAGGCTACAATGAGCAGTTCTTC	CASSTAWDRGGRGYNEQFF
-	-	TRBJ2-3	TRBV9	TGTGCCAGCAGCGAGGCTAGCGTAAGCACAGATACGCAGTATTTT	CASSEASVSTDTQYF
TRBD2	-	TRBJ2-1	TRBV19	TGTGCCAGTAGTATAGTTCCACTAGCGGGAGGGTATGAGCAGTTCTTC	CASSIVPLAGGYEQFF
TRBD2	few	TRBJ2-1	TRBV4-3	TGCGCCAGCAGCCAGGACGCTGGACTAGCGGCCTACAATGAGCAGTTCTTC	CASSQDAGLAAYNEQFF
TRBD2	few	TRBJ2-5	TRBV23-1	TGCGCCAGCAGTCAAACGACTAGCGGGAGGGCCTTTCGGGTATGGGAAGAGACCCAGTACTTC	CASSQTTSGRAFRVWEETQYF
-	few	TRBJ2-1	TRBV9	TGTGCCAGCAGCGTAGTTGCCAGCAATGAGCAGTTCTTC	CASSVVASNEQFF